This passage covers 24 T cell receptor beta chains from one sample sequenced in a study of shared clonotypes between healthy human individuals. Assay: immunoSEQ multiplex PCR; the TCRdb copy retains only in-frame clones and omits some. Of around 1.1 million clones in the sample, 77% were seen once. Sequenced sample: memory CD4+ T cells from PBMCs. Specified subset: CD45RA-negative fraction. The origin of the receptors is a man aged 18 to 30 in good health. Some clones in this sample may be carry-over from other donors' samples.

Notes on this clone: Given a far larger clone just one base away, this is likely a sequencing read error. V gene TRBV7-3 combines with J gene TRBJ1-1; possibly TRBD1 for D (5 bases). V gave up 0 bases and J gave up 4 bases, with 6 bases separating them. This CDR3 contains 13 residues. Germline loops: CDR1 SGHTA, CDR2 FQGTGA. The CDR3 is CASSLTGATEAFF. The CDR3 bases are TGTGCCAGCAGCTTAACAGGGGCCACTGAAGCTTTCTTT.

In its sample, this clone was seen a few times. The chain couples TRBV9 to TRBJ1-1; D is ambiguous. CDR3 length equals 13 residues. Germline V gives CDR1 SGDLS, CDR2 YYNGEE. V was cut by 0 bases and J by 1 base, with 4 bases left in between. The CDR3 reads CASSVEENTEAFF. For the CDR3, the DNA is TGTGCCAGCAGCGTAGAGGAGAACACTGAAGCTTTCTTT.

The sample holds a few counts of this clone. The gene calls are TRBV2 and TRBJ2-5, with D perhaps matching TRBD1 or TRBD2 (5 bases each). The CDR3 totals 15 residues. The V and J ends lost 7 bases and 11 bases respectively, with 26 bases between them. Germline V lookup: CDR1 SNHLY, CDR2 FYNNEI. The CDR3 bases are TGTGCCAGCAAGTTCCGGACAAGTGGGGGTTCGACGCAGTACTTC. It specifies CASKFRTSGGSTQYF.

The gene calls are TRBV27 and TRBJ2-4, with D maybe TRBD2 (6 bases). The germline CDR1 and CDR2 sequences are MNHEY and SMNVEV (reference sequence). The CDR3 spans 16 residues. V lost 5 bases and J lost 0, with 14 bases in between. For the CDR3, the DNA is TGTGCCAGCAGTCCCAGATGGGGGGTAGCCAAAAACATTCAGTACTTC. It translates to CASSPRWGVAKNIQYF.

At least ten counts were recorded for this clone. The CDR3 loop is CASSLSQFGYTF. For the CDR3, the DNA is TGTGCCAGCAGTTTAAGCCAGTTTGGCTACACCTTC. The rearrangement links TRBV28 to TRBJ1-2; D not certain. The length of the CDR3 is 12 residues. The V end lost 2 bases, the J end lost 7 bases, and 8 bases lay between the germline ends. Germline V gives CDR1 MDHEN, CDR2 SYDVKM.

This clone came up once. This chain uses TRBV6-1 with TRBJ2-7, with D possibly TRBD2 on 5 matching bases. Germline lookup yields CDR1 MNHNS and CDR2 SASEGT. V lost 8 bases, J lost 3 bases, and 14 bases lay in between. The length of the CDR3 is 13 residues. CDR3 amino acids: CASRLGGVYEQYF. The CDR3 coding sequence is TGTGCCAGCCGGCTAGGAGGAGTCTACGAGCAGTACTTC.

Comments on this clone: The sample carries other DNA sequences with the same CDR3. The chain recombines TRBV30 with TRBJ2-5, with D unresolved. The CDR3 spans 11 residues. The germline V gene has CDR1 GTSNPN and CDR2 SVGIG (reference sequence). Trimming pared 1 base from V and 5 bases from J, leaving 5 bases between. CDR3 region: CAWSGAETQYF. CDR3 DNA: TGTGCCTGGAGTGGGGCCGAGACCCAGTACTTC. The whole variable domain, filled in from reference TRBV30 and TRBJ2-5, reads SQTIHQWPATLVQPVGSPLSLECTVEGTSNPNLYWYRQAAGRGLQLLFYSVGIGQISSEVPQNLSASRPQDRQFILSSKKLLLSDSGFYLCAWSGAETQYFGPGTRLLVL.

Points on this clone: This sample also contains other DNA sequences that code for the same CDR3. The chain has TRBV7-2 and TRBJ2-7; 7 bases are a match to TRBD1. The CDR3 covers 14 residues. V dropped 4 bases and J dropped 2; count of bases not matched to a gene: 5. The V gene's germline CDR1 is SGHTA and CDR2 FQGNSA. CDR3 coding DNA: TGTGCCAGCAGCTGGAGACAGGGTCCCTACGAGCAGTACTTC. Amino acids: CASSWRQGPYEQYF.

The V and J genes are TRBV10-1 and TRBJ2-3, with TRBD2 identical over 15 bases. Germline-derived CDR1 and CDR2 are WNHNN and SYGVQD (reference sequence). The CDR3 runs to 19 residues. J gave up 5 bases and V 6 bases, and 15 bases lay outside the gene matches. CDR3 region: CASSGGLAGGPILEDTQYF. The CDR3 nucleotides are TGCGCCAGCAGCGGAGGACTAGCGGGAGGGCCTATTCTGGAAGATACGCAGTATTTT.

V is TRBV25-1 and J is TRBJ2-5; D perhaps matches TRBD1 (5 bases). The CDR3 extends over 12 amino acids. Trimming left V 4 bases short and J 5 bases short, with 8 bases between. Germline V gene data show CDR1 as MGHDK and CDR2 as SYGVNS. The CDR3 region is CASSARVETQYF. CDR3 nucleotide sequence: TGTGCCAGCAGTGCCAGGGTCGAGACCCAGTACTTC.

This sequence joins TRBV18 and TRBJ2-3; D is perhaps TRBD1 (5 bases). This CDR3 region has 14 residues. V lost 4 bases to trimming and J lost 4 bases, with 12 bases between them. Germline CDR1 reads KGHSH; CDR2 reads LQKENI. The CDR3 region is CASSLLGAADTQYF. The CDR3 DNA reads as TGTGCCAGCTCACTCCTAGGGGCAGCAGATACGCAGTATTTT.

V usage is TRBV29-1 and J usage is TRBJ2-7, with D tentatively TRBD1 (5 bases). The V end was cut by 6 bases, the J end by 6 bases, with 12 bases between. The V gene's germline CDR1 is SQVTM and CDR2 ANQGSEA. The CDR3 runs to 11 residues. The CDR3 coding sequence is TGCAGCGTAGACCAGGGCGCCGAGCAGTACTTC. As protein: CSVDQGAEQYF.

This chain connects TRBV7-9 to TRBJ2-1; TRBD2 matches 11 bases. The V segment lost 5 bases and the J segment 8 bases; nucleotides outside the gene matches: 14. The CDR3 extends over 17 amino acids. The germline V gene has CDR1 SEHNR and CDR2 FQNEAQ (reference sequence). The CDR3 loop is CASSPPLSSGRADEQFF. The CDR3 region has the DNA TGTGCCAGCAGCCCCCCTTTAAGTAGCGGGAGGGCTGATGAGCAGTTCTTC.

CDR3 DNA sequence: TGTGCCAGCTCACCTCGCGGCAGGGAGCAGTTCTTC. Amino acid sequence: CASSPRGREQFF. V usage is TRBV18 and J usage is TRBJ2-1; D gene ambiguous. Germline V CDR1 and CDR2: KGHSH, LQKENI. The CDR3 runs to 12 residues. Between the trimmed V and J ends, which lost 3 bases and 10 bases, there was a span of 10 bases.

The rearrangement joins TRBV18 to TRBJ1-1; TRBD1 agrees at 12 bases. V lost 0 bases, J lost 10 bases, and 12 bases stayed unmatched. CDR1 and CDR2 (germline): KGHSH, LQKENI. CDR3 length equals 17 residues. CDR3 DNA: TGTGCCAGCTCACCACCGGGACAGGGGGCGAAGGTGGAGGGAGCTTTCTTT. Encoded protein: CASSPPGQGAKVEGAFF. The complete variable domain, with remaining parts taken from reference TRBV18 and TRBJ1-1, reads NAGVMQNPRHLVRRRGQEARLRCSPMKGHSHVYWYRQLPEEGLKFMVYLQKENIIDESGMPKERFSAEFPKEGPSILRIQQVVRGDSAAYFCASSPPGQGAKVEGAFFGQGTRLTVV.

The CDR3 loop is CASSPNYKIDEQFF. The CDR3 DNA reads as TGTGCCAGCAGTCCGAACTATAAAATCGATGAGCAGTTCTTC. The V gene is TRBV28, the J gene TRBJ2-1; D not certain. The V and J ends lost 5 bases and 8 bases respectively, with 16 bases between them. Germline V lookup: CDR1 MDHEN, CDR2 SYDVKM. This CDR3 spans 14 amino acids.

Turning to this clone: This sample includes further DNA sequences coding for the same CDR3. The chain is built from TRBV14 and TRBJ2-5; D not certain. Per the germline V gene, CDR1 is SGHDN and CDR2 is FVKESK. The CDR3 has 11 residues. Trimming cost V 3 bases and J 5 bases, with 4 bases left between them. CDR3 bases: TGTGCCAGCAGCCATGGGGAGACCCAGTACTTC. Protein sequence: CASSHGETQYF.

The chain joins TRBV25-1 to TRBJ2-6, with D uncertain. This CDR3 is built from 13 residues. Trimming removed 2 bases from V and 8 bases from J, with 7 bases in between. The germline V gene encodes CDR1 MGHDK and CDR2 SYGVNS. CDR3 loop: CASSETPPNVLTF. The CDR3 DNA reads as TGTGCCAGCAGTGAAACCCCCCCCAACGTCCTGACTTTC.

V is TRBV9 and J is TRBJ2-7; 7 positions match TRBD1. V shed 1 base, J shed 2 bases, and the junction held 6 bases outside the gene matches. CDR1 and CDR2 from the germline V gene are SGDLS and YYNGEE. CDR3 size: 15 residues. CDR3 loop: CASSVQGTAAYEQYF. The DNA for the CDR3 is TGTGCCAGCAGCGTACAGGGGACAGCCGCCTACGAGCAGTACTTC.

The rearrangement links TRBV18 to TRBJ1-2; TRBD1 matches at 8 bases. The CDR3 runs 18 residues. Per the germline V gene, CDR1 is KGHSH and CDR2 is LQKENI. The V gene end was trimmed by 3 bases and the J gene end by 0 bases; junction bases not matched to a gene: 12. CDR3 in DNA: TGTGCCAGCTCACCCAAATACATAACGACAGGGGCTAACTATGGCTACACCTTC. It specifies CASSPKYITTGANYGYTF.

The gene calls are TRBV29-1 and TRBJ2-3; unclear D gene. This CDR3 contains 12 residues. Germline lookup yields CDR1 SQVTM and CDR2 ANQGSEA. The V end lost 0 bases, the J end lost 3 bases, and 4 bases lay between the germline ends. The CDR3 sequence: CSVEEGTDTQYF. As DNA, the CDR3 is TGCAGCGTTGAAGAGGGGACAGATACGCAGTATTTT.

This clone has ten or more counts. This rearrangement joins TRBV30 to TRBJ2-7; a weak D match, TRBD2 (6 bases). CDR1 GTSNPN and CDR2 SVGIG come from the germline V gene (reference sequence). CDR3 length: 17 residues. The V end was cut by 3 bases, the J end by 7 bases, with 28 bases between. CDR3 region: CAWRGGPADGGVGEQYF. The CDR3 nucleotides are TGTGCCTGGAGGGGGGGACCAGCCGACGGCGGCGTGGGAGAGCAGTACTTC.

Notes on this clone: The same CDR3 arises from other DNA sequences in this sample as well. The gene calls are TRBV5-1 and TRBJ2-1; D may be TRBD2 (6 bases). In germline, CDR1 is SGHRS, CDR2 YFSETQ. CDR3 size: 15 residues. The V end was cut by 0 bases, the J end by 1 base, with 8 bases between. CDR3 nucleotide sequence: TGCGCCAGCAGCTTGGACGGGGGATCCTACAATGAGCAGTTCTTC. Its translation is CASSLDGGSYNEQFF.

The table lists this clone with a count of one. V usage is TRBV7-3 and J usage is TRBJ1-5; 7 bases align to TRBD1. The CDR3 loop spans 16 amino acids. CDR1 is SGHTA and CDR2 is FQGTGA in the germline V gene. V lost 2 bases, J lost 5 bases, and 9 bases stayed unmatched. The CDR3 protein is CASSLDPGQKHQPQHF. In nucleotides, the CDR3 is TGTGCCAGCAGCTTAGACCCGGGACAGAAACATCAGCCCCAGCATTTT.